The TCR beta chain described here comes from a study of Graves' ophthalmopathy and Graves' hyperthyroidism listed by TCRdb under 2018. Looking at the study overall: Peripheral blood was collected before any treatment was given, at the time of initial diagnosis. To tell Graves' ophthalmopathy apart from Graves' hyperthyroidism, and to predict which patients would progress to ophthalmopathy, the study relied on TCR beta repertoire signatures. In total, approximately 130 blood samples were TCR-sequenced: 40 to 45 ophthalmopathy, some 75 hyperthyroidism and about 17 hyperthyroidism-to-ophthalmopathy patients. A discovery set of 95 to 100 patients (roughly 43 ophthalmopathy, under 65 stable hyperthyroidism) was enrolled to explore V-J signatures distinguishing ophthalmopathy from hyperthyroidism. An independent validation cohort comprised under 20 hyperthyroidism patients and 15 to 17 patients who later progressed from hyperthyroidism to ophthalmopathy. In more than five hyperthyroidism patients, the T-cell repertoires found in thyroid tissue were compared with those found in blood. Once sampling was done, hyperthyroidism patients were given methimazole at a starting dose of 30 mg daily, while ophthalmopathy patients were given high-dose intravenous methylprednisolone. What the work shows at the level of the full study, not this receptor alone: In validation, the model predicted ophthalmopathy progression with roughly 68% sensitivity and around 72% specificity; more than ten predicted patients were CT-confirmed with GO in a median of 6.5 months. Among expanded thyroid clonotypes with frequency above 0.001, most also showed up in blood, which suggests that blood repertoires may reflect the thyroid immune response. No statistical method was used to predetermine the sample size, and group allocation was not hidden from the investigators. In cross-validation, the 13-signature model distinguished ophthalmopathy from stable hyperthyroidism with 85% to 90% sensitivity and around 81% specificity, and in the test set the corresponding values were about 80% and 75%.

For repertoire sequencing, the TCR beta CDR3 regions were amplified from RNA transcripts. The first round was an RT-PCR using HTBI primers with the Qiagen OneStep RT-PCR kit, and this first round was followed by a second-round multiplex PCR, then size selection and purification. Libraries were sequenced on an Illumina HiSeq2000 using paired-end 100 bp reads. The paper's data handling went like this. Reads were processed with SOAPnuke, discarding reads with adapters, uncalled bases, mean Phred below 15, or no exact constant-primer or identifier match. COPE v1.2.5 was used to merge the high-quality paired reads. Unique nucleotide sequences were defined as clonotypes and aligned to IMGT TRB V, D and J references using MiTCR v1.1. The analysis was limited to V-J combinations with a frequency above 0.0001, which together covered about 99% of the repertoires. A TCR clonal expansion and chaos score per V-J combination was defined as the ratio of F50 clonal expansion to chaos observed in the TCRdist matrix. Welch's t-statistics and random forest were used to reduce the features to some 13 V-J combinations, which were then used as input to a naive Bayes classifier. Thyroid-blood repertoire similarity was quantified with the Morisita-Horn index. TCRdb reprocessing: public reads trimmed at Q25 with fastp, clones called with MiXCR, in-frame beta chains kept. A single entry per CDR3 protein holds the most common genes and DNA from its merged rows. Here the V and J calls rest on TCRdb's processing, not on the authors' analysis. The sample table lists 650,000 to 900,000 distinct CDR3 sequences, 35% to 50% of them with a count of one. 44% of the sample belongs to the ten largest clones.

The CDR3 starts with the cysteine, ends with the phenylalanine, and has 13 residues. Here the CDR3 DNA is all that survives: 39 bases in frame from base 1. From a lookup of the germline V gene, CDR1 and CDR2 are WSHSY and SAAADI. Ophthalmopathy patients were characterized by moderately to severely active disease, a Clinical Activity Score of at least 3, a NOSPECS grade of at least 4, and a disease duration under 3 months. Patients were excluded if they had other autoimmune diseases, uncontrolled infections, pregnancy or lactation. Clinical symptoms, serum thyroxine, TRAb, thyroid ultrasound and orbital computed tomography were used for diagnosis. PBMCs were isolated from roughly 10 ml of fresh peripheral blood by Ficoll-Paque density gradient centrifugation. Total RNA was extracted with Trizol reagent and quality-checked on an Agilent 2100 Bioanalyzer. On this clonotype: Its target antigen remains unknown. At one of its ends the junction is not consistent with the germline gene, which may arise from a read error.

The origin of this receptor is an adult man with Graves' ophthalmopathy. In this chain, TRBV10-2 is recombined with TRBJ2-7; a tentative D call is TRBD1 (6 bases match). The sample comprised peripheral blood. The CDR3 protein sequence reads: CASSPRQVAEQYF. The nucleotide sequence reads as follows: TGTGCCAGCTCACCGCGACAGGTCGCCGAGCAGTACTTC.